This T cell receptor (beta chain) was recorded in a study of post-analysis software for immune sequencing data (dated by TCRdb to 2014 to 2015). About the study as a whole: Relapsing-remitting, secondary progressive and progressive-relapsing multiple sclerosis were recorded as disease courses, and subtype annotation was lacking for some patients. The multiple sclerosis patient repertoires were compared with about a dozen previously published healthy control repertoires from donors aged roughly 6 to 25 years. A subset of samples was prepared in parallel using single-end sample barcoding, then pooled and co-amplified after Illumina adapter ligation.

Libraries were prepared through PCR. Sequencing instrument: Illumina HiSeq 2500. Unique molecular identifiers were incorporated into TCR beta cDNA libraries to reduce PCR and sequencing biases. Approximately 500,000 cDNA molecules were obtained per 1 to 10 million input T cells, so each molecule approximated one T cell. The same protocol used for the earlier healthy control dataset was applied to prepare and sequence the patient libraries. Samples belonging to the same batch were prepared together, multiplexed and sequenced on a shared HiSeq lane. Concerning the study's data processing: Raw barcoded reads were processed with MIGEC, and single-read molecular identifier groups were discarded before consensus assembly and CDR3 extraction. VDJtools was used for post-analysis of the clonotype tables, with diversity normalized by down-sampling every dataset to the smallest sample size. In repertoire overlap clustering, CDR3 amino acid sequences, but not nucleotide sequences, were matched to correct batch-related cross-sample contamination. TCRdb took the public reads, trimmed them with fastp at Q25, ran MiXCR for clone calling and kept in-frame beta chains. All rows with the same CDR3 protein become a single entry with the most common DNA and genes. The V and J calls were not made by the authors but by TCRdb's processing. The sample table lists 800,000 to 950,000 distinct CDR3 sequences, roughly 50% of them with a count of one. The ten largest clones capture roughly 4.4% of the sample.

On this clonotype itself: This clone's antigen is unknown. Base-call qualities are not available, and no considerably larger clone is one nucleotide away.

TCR beta repertoires were profiled from peripheral blood of about a dozen young patients with multiple sclerosis to demonstrate the VDJtools post-analysis software. The patients with multiple sclerosis were children and adolescents between 6 and 15 years of age. From its cysteine to its phenylalanine, the CDR3 spans 16 amino acids. Only CDR3 DNA remains: 48 bases, in frame from the first base. Trimming at the junction amounts to 5 bases on V and 1 base on J, and the germline ends lie 17 bases apart. CDR1 ENHRY and CDR2 SYGVKD were looked up in the germline V gene. Broad study findings and their caveats: Significantly lower normalized Chao1 diversity was found in multiple sclerosis patients than in controls, suggesting substantial peripheral T-cell clonal expansion. The control group was slightly older than the multiple sclerosis patient group. Patients showed significantly higher frequencies than controls for a few TRBV segments, among them TRBV5-6, TRBV5-1 and TRBV20-1. When samples were clustered directly using the F measure, samples prepared in the same batch co-clustered strongly, which prompted a batch-effect correction.

The origin of this receptor is a girl under 18 with multiple sclerosis. The rearranged chain carries TRBV10-3 and TRBJ2-5; D gene: possibly TRBD2, on 7 matching bases. The material sequenced was blood. The sequenced DNA is TGTGCCATCAGTCCAAGGGGGGGGCGGTTCCAAGAGACCCAGTACTTC. Its protein reads: CAISPRGGRFQETQYF.